Described below is a single TCR beta chain sequence and its context. These data are taken from a study of blood T cell repertoires in COVID-19. Study summary: COVID-19 samples, acute and convalescent, were from the United States, Italy and Spain. The cDNA or gDNA used as material had been derived from T cells, B-cell-depleted T cells, or PBMCs.

In the original analysis: It was from reference gene primer amplification that nucleated cell counts were estimated. The protocol was immunoSEQ multiplex PCR, while the TCRdb copy is restricted to in-frame clones and leaves out a portion. D and trimming come from the DNA, and the V and J calls and clone size come from that table. Seen here are more than 50,000 clones, around 79% observed once, and the top ten hold around two fifths. CDR3 length: 13 residues. Germline CDR1 reads MNHEY; CDR2 reads SVGEGT. With 4 bases removed from V and 3 bases from J, the gap between germline ends came to 6 bases. V gene TRBV6-2 or TRBV6-3 combines with J gene TRBJ2-2, with D unclear. The sequence was obtained from a man aged 70-80 years with active or convalescent COVID-19. Input material: peripheral blood. CDR3 loop: CASSSSHTGELFF. The CDR3 DNA is TGTGCCAGCAGTTCTAGTCACACCGGGGAGCTGTTTTTT.